The clone carrying this TCR beta chain was seen more than once but under ten times. The target antigen is unknown. The CDR3 loop spans 13 amino acids. V lost 7 bases, J lost 2 bases, and 6 bases stayed unmatched. CDR1 is SQVTM, CDR2 ANQGSEA, per germline. The sample belongs to a study of beta chain features in type 1 diabetes. Findings of the study overall: It was among patients, rather than healthy donors, that naive, central memory and Treg TCRB repertoires appeared more similar. There was a moderate but significant shortening of TCRB CDR3s in all four CD4+ subsets of Type 1 diabetes patients.

Researchers reported sorting CD4+ naive, central memory, regulatory and stem cell-like memory cells via CD45RO/CCR7/CD25/CD127/CD95/CD27. The authors reverse transcribed all of the isolated RNA, so sequencing captured expressed TCRB transcripts. About 3.4 million reads per sample on average were obtained from naive, central memory and regulatory T cell samples. The repertoire was sequenced with immunoSEQ multiplex PCR; TCRdb's copy has only in-frame clones and lacks some. The table lists more than 250,000 clones, around 21% of them singletons. This chain uses TRBV29-1 with TRBJ1-1, with 8 bases matching TRBD1. Sequencing input: naive CD4+ T cells from blood. The sequence was collected from a woman in her forties with type 1 diabetes. For the CDR3, the DNA is TGCAGCGCTGGGACAGGCGGAAACACTGAAGCTTTCTTT. Its translation is CSAGTGGNTEAFF.